The text below deals with one TCR beta chain. Its antigen is undetermined. A J-beta primer mix and a sample-barcoded 5' primer were used in a second PCR of roughly 7 to 12 cycles. Through a template-switch adaptor with 12 random nucleotides, each cDNA molecule received a tag. TCRdb itself ran the 5' RACE reads through MiXCR, one entry per CDR3 protein. The sample lists hundreds of thousands of distinct CDR3 sequences, roughly 21% occurring once. The CDR3 consists of 14 residues. Trimming pared 7 bases from V and 4 bases from J, leaving 15 bases between. Germline CDR1 is KGHDR and CDR2 is SFDVKD. These data belong to a study of blood T cells in healthy people across ages. Whole-study results and caveats: Diversity of TCR beta per million T cells declined in a roughly linear way with age.

This chain connects TRBV24-1 to TRBJ2-5; D tentatively reads TRBD1 or TRBD2 (5 bases each). This receptor was taken from a man aged 65 to 79 in good health. Sequenced: blood. Here the CDR3 DNA reads TGTGCCACCAGAGACAGCAAAGGGAGAGAGACCCAGTACTTC. This encodes CATRDSKGRETQYF.